Listed below are T cell receptor beta chains from one sample, sequenced in a study of Graves' ophthalmopathy and Graves' hyperthyroidism. TCRdb processed the multiplex PCR reads anew with MiXCR; each CDR3 protein has one entry. The sample contains about 380,000 distinct CDR3 sequences, about 16% of which appear only once. Sample: peripheral blood. These receptors all come from a woman aged 18-29 years with stable Graves' hyperthyroidism. Both conserved end residues are part of each CDR3. Each record gives: J gene, V gene, clone size, CDR3 protein. The size entry is marked missing in some rows and otherwise reads once, few, many or a size class.

>TRBJ1-6|TRBV6-1|many
CASSDSGGTYNSPLHF
>TRBJ1-2|TRBV5-1|.
CASSLVPRGLAGYTF
>TRBJ1-1|TRBV18|.
CASSPTTGWDTEAFF
>TRBJ2-7|TRBV6-5|many
CASSYAGGRSYEQYF
>TRBJ1-5|TRBV2|many
CASRASGEQPQHF
>TRBJ2-5|TRBV20-1|many
CSALRQETQYF
>TRBJ2-4|TRBV6-2/TRBV6-3|many
CASRLRGKNIQYF
>TRBJ1-5|TRBV27|many
CASSLSGRGLELGNQPQHF
>TRBJ2-5|TRBV29-1|many
CSVLNGGTQYF
>TRBJ2-7|TRBV13|many
CASSARGYGTYEQYF
>TRBJ1-1|TRBV12-3/TRBV12-4|many
CASSLRGDMEAFF
>TRBJ2-7|TRBV15|many
CATSRDRDEQYF
>TRBJ1-5|TRBV11-2|many
CASSLGLGVTRPQHF
>TRBJ1-5|TRBV20-1|many
CSARLSTDLNQPQHF
>TRBJ1-5|TRBV29-1|many
CSASTGTNQPQHF
>TRBJ2-2|TRBV5-5|.
CASSVTGMLGTGELFF
>TRBJ1-6|TRBV5-1|many
CASSEGTGGSSPLHF
>TRBJ1-1|TRBV19|many
CASSIDPPDRNTEAFF
>TRBJ2-5|TRBV6-1|many
CASSEAGETQYF
>TRBJ1-1|TRBV6-1|many
CASSERGPRSEAFF
>TRBJ1-2|TRBV6-5|.
CASSLAQFYGYTF
>TRBJ2-5|TRBV4-2|many
CASSRWRTSEQETQYF
>TRBJ2-6|TRBV15|many
CATSPRGGRAGANVLTF
>TRBJ2-2|TRBV11-2|many
CASSWFAGEQEGGELFF
>TRBJ2-1|TRBV9|.
CASSPRGGTGQVNEQFF
>TRBJ1-2|TRBV28|.
CASSGDRANYGYTF
>TRBJ1-1|TRBV9|many
CASSVEGRGLGTEAFF
>TRBJ2-7|TRBV6-2/TRBV6-3|.
CASSRAGSGSYEQYF
>TRBJ2-7|TRBV2|.
CASRDSATSYEQYF
>TRBJ1-2|TRBV24-1|many
CATSAADTNNYGYTF
>TRBJ2-2|TRBV19|.
CASTDRNTGELFF
>TRBJ2-5|TRBV24-1|many
CATSDPGQAQETQYF
>TRBJ1-1|TRBV19|once
CASNDGTGQGAVTEAFF
>TRBJ1-2|TRBV11-2|many
CASSHWDRGLSYGYTF
>TRBJ1-1|TRBV12-3/TRBV12-4|many
CASSLTGGSTEAFF
>TRBJ1-2|TRBV7-9|many
CAIEGGHYGYTF
>TRBJ1-2|TRBV7-9|many
CASSPVGYGYTF
>TRBJ2-5|TRBV6-5|.
CASSYYWETQYF
>TRBJ1-1|TRBV7-2|many
CASSHRGRAFF
>TRBJ1-1|TRBV2|many
CAGLPTGRTEAFF
>TRBJ2-7|TRBV3-1|once
CASSQDALTSGGAYEQYF
>TRBJ1-1|TRBV5-1|many
CASNFVDSGPSAEAFF
>TRBJ1-1|TRBV19|many
CASSISGTGFPLGAFF
>TRBJ2-5|TRBV7-2|many
CASSDSGRTQETQYF
>TRBJ2-5|TRBV6-2/TRBV6-3|many
CASNKRQETQYF
>TRBJ2-2|TRBV5-1|few
CASSHLAWGGNTGELFF
>TRBJ2-4|TRBV5-1|many
CASSSPTGQGAKNIQYF
>TRBJ2-2|TRBV7-2|.
CASSRDSGNTGELFF
>TRBJ1-2|TRBV3-1|few
CASSQDFRTGEGYTF
>TRBJ1-1|TRBV7-2|many
CASSSSPGGTEAFF
>TRBJ1-5|TRBV6-2/TRBV6-3|many
CASSYSWGKGVQPQHF